The 27 T cell receptor beta chains in this list originate from one sample, sequenced in a study of Graves' ophthalmopathy and Graves' hyperthyroidism. RNA transcripts were the source from which TCR beta CDR3 regions were amplified. HTBI primers were employed in first-round RT-PCR, then a second-round multiplex PCR followed. Via MiXCR, TCRdb re-called the multiplex PCR reads, giving one row per CDR3 protein. The sample carries 620,000 or so distinct CDR3 sequences, around a fifth recorded once. The source material was peripheral blood. These receptors originate from a woman aged 18-30 years with stable Graves' hyperthyroidism. Some clones in this sample may be carry-over from other donors' samples.

This clonotype was detected ten times or more. The chain uses TRBV6-1 and TRBJ2-5; 8 positions match TRBD1. Germline CDR1 MNHNS, CDR2 SASEGT. This CDR3 comprises 13 residues. J gave up 3 bases and V 4 bases, and 1 base lay outside the gene matches. CDR3 amino acids: CASSVQGEETQYF. CDR3 in DNA: TGTGCCAGCAGTGTACAGGGGGAAGAGACCCAGTACTTC.

The chain combines TRBV30 with TRBJ1-1; weak D call: TRBD1 (6 bases). The germline gives CDR1 GTSNPN, CDR2 SVGIG (reference sequence). The CDR3 runs 12 residues. V shed 7 bases and J shed 4 bases, with 13 bases lying between them. The CDR3 DNA follows: TGTGCCTTCCACAGGGATGGCACTGAAGCTTTCTTT. It is translated as CAFHRDGTEAFF.

This clonotype was counted many times. The V and J genes are TRBV5-4 and TRBJ1-1; D gene ambiguous. The germline CDR1 and CDR2 sequences are SGHNT and YYREEE (reference sequence). Trimming pared 0 bases from V and 4 bases from J, leaving 10 bases between. This CDR3 region has 14 residues. CDR3 sequence: CASSLASGVTEAFF. DNA of the CDR3: TGTGCCAGCAGCTTGGCCTCTGGGGTCACTGAAGCTTTCTTT. The full variable domain, completed using reference TRBV5-4 and TRBJ1-1, is ETGVTQSPTHLIKTRGQQVTLRCSSQSGHNTVSWYQQALGQGPQFIFQYYREEENGRGNFPPRFSGLQFPNYSSELNVNALELDDSALYLCASSLASGVTEAFFGQGTRLTVV.

The chain couples TRBV27 to TRBJ1-5; the match to TRBD1 covers 11 bases. The CDR3 covers 15 residues. Trimming took 6 bases from V and 1 from J; bases not matched to a gene: 2. In germline, CDR1 is MNHEY, CDR2 SMNVEV (reference sequence). CDR3 residues: CASRDRGPSNQPQHF. The CDR3 DNA reads TGTGCCAGCAGGGACAGGGGGCCAAGCAATCAGCCCCAGCATTTT.

This clonotype was recorded many times. The chain recombines TRBV20-1 with TRBJ2-7; 9 nucleotides agree with TRBD2. From germline, CDR1 is DFQATT and CDR2 SNEGSKA (reference sequence). CDR3 length: 17 amino acids. The V and J ends lost 0 bases and 4 bases, in that order; junction bases with no gene match: 13. The CDR3 nucleotides read TGCAGTGCTAGAGATGGGAGCGGACTAGCGAGGATATACGAGCAGTACTTC. Protein: CSARDGSGLARIYEQYF.

This clonotype has at least ten counts. The rearrangement joins TRBV4-1 to TRBJ1-1; D gene ambiguous. Germline-derived CDR1 and CDR2 are MGHRA and YSYEKL. V lost 1 base to trimming and J lost 2 bases, with 14 bases between them. This CDR3 is built from 16 residues. Here the CDR3 reads CASSQGRGTLNTEAFF. The CDR3 DNA follows: TGCGCCAGCAGCCAAGGACGGGGTACCTTAAACACTGAAGCTTTCTTT.

This clonotype has more than one count but fewer than ten. The chain uses TRBV12-3 or TRBV12-4 and TRBJ2-5; the D call may be TRBD1 or TRBD2 (6 bases each). Trimming took 2 bases from V and 1 from J, leaving 14 bases between them. The CDR3 sequence is 16 residues long. For the CDR3, the DNA is TGTGCCAGCAGTTTACTCGGGGGCGAAATCCAAGAGACCCAGTACTTC. This gives the protein CASSLLGGEIQETQYF.

This clonotype was counted between two and nine times. This chain connects TRBV19 to TRBJ1-2; D is ambiguous. CDR3 size: 10 residues. Per germline, CDR1 LNHDA and CDR2 SQIVND (reference sequence). Trimming stripped 7 bases from V and 7 bases from J, with 7 bases between. CDR3 residues: CASTGPGYTF. The CDR3 DNA reads TGTGCCAGTACGGGCCCTGGCTACACCTTC. Full variable domain (missing parts from reference TRBV19 and TRBJ1-2): DGGITQSPKYLFRKEGQNVTLSCEQNLNHDAMYWYRQDPGQGLRLIYYSQIVNDFQKGDIAEGYSVSREKKESFPLTVTSAQKNPTAFYLCASTGPGYTFGSGTRLTVV.

This clonotype came up many times. The chain couples TRBV2 to TRBJ2-7, with D possibly being TRBD1 (6 bases). Trimming pared 2 bases from V and 3 bases from J, leaving 11 bases between. CDR1 and CDR2 from the germline V gene are SNHLY and FYNNEI. The CDR3 spans 14 residues. The CDR3 here is CASSELQGRYEQYF. The CDR3 bases are TGTGCCAGCAGTGAACTGCAGGGGCGCTACGAGCAGTACTTC.

This clonotype was seen ten or more times. The V gene is TRBV6-1, the J gene TRBJ1-1; D is unclear. CDR3 size: 13 residues. Germline V gene data show CDR1 as MNHNS and CDR2 as SASEGT. The V end was cut by 6 bases, the J end by 3 bases, with 11 bases between. The CDR3 spells CASSLDWYTEAFF. As DNA, the CDR3 is TGTGCCAGCAGCTTGGACTGGTACACTGAAGCTTTCTTT.

V gene TRBV30 combines with J gene TRBJ1-2; D perhaps matches TRBD1 (6 bases). Germline CDR1 and CDR2: GTSNPN and SVGIG (reference sequence). Trimming pared 8 bases from V and 8 bases from J, leaving 21 bases between. This CDR3 has 13 residues. DNA for the CDR3: TGTGCCAGTGACAGGAGGAAATATGAAGGCTACACCTTC. This encodes CASDRRKYEGYTF.

This clonotype has at least ten counts. The chain carries TRBV7-8 and TRBJ2-5; 7 bases line up with TRBD2. This CDR3 contains 15 residues. The V and J ends lost 1 base and 1 base, in that order; junction bases with no gene match: 3. The germline V gene has CDR1 SGHVS and CDR2 FQNEAQ. In DNA, the CDR3 is TGTGCCAGCAGCTTAGGGGGGGGGTTCCAAGAGACCCAGTACTTC. Translated, it gives CASSLGGGFQETQYF. Supplemented by reference TRBV7-8 and TRBJ2-5, the full variable domain reads GAGVSQSPRYKVAKRGQDVALRCDPISGHVSLFWYQQALGQGPEFLTYFQNEAQLDKSGLPSDRFFAERPEGSVSTLKIQRTQQEDSAVYLCASSLGGGFQETQYFGPGTRLLVL.

The V call is TRBV27, the J call TRBJ1-1; TRBD1 agrees at 9 bases. The CDR3 is made up of 18 amino acids. The germline CDR1 and CDR2 sequences are MNHEY and SMNVEV (reference sequence). Trimming at V came to 8 bases and at J to 0 bases, leaving 16 bases not matched to a gene. This CDR3 is CASARNLQGADLNTEAFF. In DNA form, the CDR3 reads TGTGCCAGCGCGCGGAATCTACAGGGGGCGGACTTGAACACTGAAGCTTTCTTT.

The chain joins TRBV12-3 or TRBV12-4 to TRBJ2-2, with no clear D. V lost 7 bases to trimming and J lost 1 base, with 10 bases between them. This CDR3 has 14 amino acids. The CDR3 coding sequence is TGTGCCAGCACTAATACAGAGAACACCGGGGAGCTGTTTTTT. Translated, it gives CASTNTENTGELFF.

This clonotype was seen at least ten times. The chain is built from TRBV11-1 and TRBJ2-7, with 9 bases identical to TRBD1. The V segment lost 3 bases and the J segment 9 bases; nucleotides outside the gene matches: 3. This CDR3 region has 12 residues. Germline assignment: CDR1 SGHAT and CDR2 FQDESV (reference sequence). CDR3 sequence reads: CASSFEDRGQYF. CDR3 DNA sequence: TGTGCCAGCAGCTTCGAGGACAGGGGGCAGTACTTC.

The table lists this clonotype with many counts. The chain joins TRBV15 to TRBJ1-5; D unclear. This CDR3 spans 15 amino acids. Germline V gene lookup returns CDR1 LNHNV and CDR2 YYDKDF (reference sequence). Trimming stripped 0 bases from V and 1 base from J, with 7 bases between. The CDR3 sequence is CATSREVGSNQPQHF. The CDR3 DNA is TGTGCCACCAGCAGAGAGGTGGGGAGCAATCAGCCCCAGCATTTT.

The J gene is TRBJ1-1, the V gene TRBV3-1; D may be TRBD1 (5 bases). Trimming shortened V by 9 bases and J by 1 base, and 21 bases separated the two germline ends. CDR1 and CDR2 from the germline V gene are LGHDT and YNNKEL (reference sequence). The CDR3 covers 16 residues. The CDR3 DNA follows: TGTGCCAGTAGTCAAGATAGGGGTATGGGGAACACTGAAGCTTTCTTT. Its protein product is CASSQDRGMGNTEAFF.

J is TRBJ1-1 and V is TRBV9, with D maybe TRBD1 (6 bases). The germline V gene has CDR1 SGDLS and CDR2 YYNGEE. V lost 0 bases, J lost 8 bases, and 14 bases lay in between. The CDR3 runs to 14 residues. The DNA for the CDR3 is TGTGCCAGCAGCGTAGATTCAGAGAGGGGGGAAGCTTTCTTT. Translated, it gives CASSVDSERGEAFF.

There are many counts of this clonotype. The V and J genes are TRBV19 and TRBJ1-5; possible D gene TRBD1, 6 bases. The CDR3 length is 14 residues. V was shortened by 5 bases and J by 4 bases, with 12 bases between the two germline ends. Germline V gene sequence: CDR1 LNHDA, CDR2 SQIVND (reference sequence). CDR3 in amino acids: CASSAPGANQPQHF. In DNA, the CDR3 is TGTGCCAGTAGTGCGCCAGGGGCAAATCAGCCCCAGCATTTT.

This clonotype has ten or more counts. The chain employs TRBV7-9 and TRBJ1-6; a possible D gene is TRBD1 (5 bases). V was shortened by 1 base and J by 6 bases, with 10 bases between the two germline ends. Germline values: CDR1 SEHNR, CDR2 FQNEAQ (reference sequence). The CDR3 totals 15 residues. The CDR3 loop reads CASSLGGEANSPLHF. Written as DNA, the CDR3 is TGTGCCAGCAGCTTAGGAGGGGAAGCTAATTCACCCCTCCACTTT.

This clonotype was observed many times. V and J are TRBV6-1 and TRBJ1-5, with D possibly TRBD1 on 6 matching bases. The V end was cut by 3 bases, the J end by 6 bases, with 12 bases between. The V gene's germline CDR1 is MNHNS and CDR2 SASEGT. CDR3 length equals 14 residues. CDR3 in amino acids: CASSETGWGQPQHF. The CDR3 nucleotides are TGTGCCAGCAGTGAGACAGGTTGGGGTCAGCCCCAGCATTTT.

This clonotype was seen more than once but under ten times. The rearrangement uses TRBV12-3 or TRBV12-4 and TRBJ2-7; D gene ambiguous. Trimming took off 7 bases at V and 3 bases at J, with 13 bases between the two ends. This CDR3 has 13 amino acids. CDR3 in DNA: TGTGCCAGCACCGGCTATGGGGTCTACGAGCAGTACTTC. Translation gives CASTGYGVYEQYF.

This clonotype was recorded at least ten times. The chain joins TRBV5-1 to TRBJ1-1, with D perhaps matching TRBD1 (5 bases). The V and J ends lost 2 bases and 1 base respectively, with 9 bases between them. Germline V CDR1 and CDR2: SGHRS, YFSETQ. This CDR3 region has 14 residues. DNA of the CDR3: TGCGCCAGCAGCTTAAGGGGCGAGAACACTGAAGCTTTCTTT. Translating it yields CASSLRGENTEAFF. The variable domain in full, completed from reference TRBV5-1 and TRBJ1-1, reads KAGVTQTPRYLIKTRGQQVTLSCSPISGHRSVSWYQQTPGQGLQFLFEYFSETQRNKGNFPGRFSGRQFSNSRSEMNVSTLELGDSALYLCASSLRGENTEAFFGQGTRLTVV.

The chain employs TRBV10-3 and TRBJ2-7, with 9 nucleotides matching TRBD2. CDR1 and CDR2 (germline): ENHRY, SYGVKD. The CDR3 has 15 residues. Trimming removed 6 bases from V and 6 bases from J; junction bases left unmatched: 12. The CDR3 nucleotides are TGTGCCATCAGGGGGACTAGCCCTAACTCGGGCGAGCAGTACTTC. Translating it yields CAIRGTSPNSGEQYF.

This clonotype was seen repeatedly, ten times or more. CDR3 DNA sequence: TGTGCCTGGAGTCGGAGGGCCAACACCGGGGAGCTGTTTTTT. Translating gives CAWSRRANTGELFF. This chain links TRBV30 with TRBJ2-2, with D possibly matching TRBD2 (6 bases). Trimming left V 2 bases short and J 2 bases short, with 9 bases between. This CDR3 has 14 residues. Germline V CDR1 and CDR2: GTSNPN, SVGIG (reference sequence).

This clonotype has just a few counts. This chain connects TRBV20-1 to TRBJ2-5; the D gene is possibly TRBD2 (6 bases). CDR3 size: 14 residues. Germline lookup yields CDR1 DFQATT and CDR2 SNEGSKA (reference sequence). The V and J ends lost 0 bases and 2 bases respectively, with 10 bases between them. The CDR3 DNA sequence: TGCAGTGCTAGAGACATAGCGGAACAAGAGACCCAGTACTTC. Encoded protein: CSARDIAEQETQYF.

This clonotype was detected ten times or more. This chain joins TRBV2 and TRBJ2-5; 7 bases line up with TRBD1. Germline values: CDR1 SNHLY, CDR2 FYNNEI. The CDR3 runs to 15 residues. With V trimmed by 6 bases and J by 4 bases, 11 bases remained unmatched. The DNA of the CDR3 is TGTGCCAGCAGCTCTATTGCGACAGGGATAGAGACCCAGTACTTC. Translated, it gives CASSSIATGIETQYF.